The 29 T cell receptor beta chains below come from one sample, sequenced in a study of persistence of HIV-infected CD4 T cells. These receptors are not linked to any known antigen. Sequencing used immunoSEQ version 4 in survey mode. Clones were read by immunoSEQ multiplex PCR, and TCRdb kept only the in-frame ones, dropping some. The sample records around 45,000 clones, roughly 92% being singletons. Anti-CD3/anti-CD28 beads served as a nonspecific positive control stimulus. Sorting selected CD4+ T cells upregulating both CD40 ligand and CD69. Specimen: CD4+ T cells sorted from PBMCs after approximately 19-hour stimulation, collected from a patient who received antiretroviral therapy. The receptors were sampled from an adult man with HIV who was CMV-seropositive.

This sequence joins TRBV5-1 and TRBJ2-7; TRBD1 is a possible D gene (5 bases). The CDR3 has 15 residues. CDR1 and CDR2 (germline): SGHRS, YFSETQ. V was pared by 8 bases and J by 4 bases, with 22 bases between. The DNA of the CDR3 is TGCGCCAGTTCTCCCTTTGCGGCAGGGAAGTACGAGCAGTACTTC. Its protein is CASSPFAAGKYEQYF.

The chain couples TRBV27 to TRBJ2-7, with 7 bases matching TRBD1. The CDR3 length is 15 residues. Germline lookup yields CDR1 MNHEY and CDR2 SMNVEV (reference sequence). The ends lost 5 bases at V and 1 base at J; junction bases unmatched: 8. CDR3 amino acids: CASSPTGTASYEQYF. CDR3 nucleotides: TGTGCCAGCAGTCCCACCGGGACAGCGTCCTACGAGCAGTACTTC.

The CDR3 sequence is CALQEGSNYGYTF. CDR3 in DNA: TGTGCCCTCCAGGAAGGCTCTAACTATGGCTACACCTTC. V gene TRBV10-3 combines with J gene TRBJ1-2; unclear D gene. This CDR3 has 13 amino acids. Germline lookup yields CDR1 ENHRY and CDR2 SYGVKD. V was trimmed by 11 bases and J by 0 bases, leaving 13 bases between them.

This chain links TRBV27 with TRBJ2-5; 7 positions match TRBD1. Per germline, CDR1 MNHEY and CDR2 SMNVEV (reference sequence). This CDR3 region has 13 residues. V lost 5 bases, J lost 7 bases, and 7 bases stayed unmatched. CDR3 sequence (DNA): TGTGCCAGCAGTCTGGGACAGCAGGGGACCCAGTACTTC. It codes for CASSLGQQGTQYF.

The J gene is TRBJ2-3, the V gene TRBV3-1 (or the pseudogene TRBV3-2); 10 bases fit TRBD2. Germline trimming cut 4 bases from V and 7 bases from J; bases unmatched to any gene: 8. Germline V gives CDR1 LGHDT, CDR2 YNNKEL (reference sequence). The CDR3 has 15 amino acids. Written as DNA, the CDR3 is TGTGCCAGCAGCCCCTCAAAGCGGGGGGGCTATACGCAGTATTTT. Protein: CASSPSKRGGYTQYF.

The V and J genes are TRBV27 and TRBJ2-1, with 7 bases fitting TRBD2. The CDR3 runs 14 residues. V trimming: 4 bases; J trimming: 7 bases; junction bases outside the gene matches: 7. Germline V gene sequence: CDR1 MNHEY, CDR2 SMNVEV (reference sequence). CDR3: CASSWGGGYNEQFF. The CDR3 DNA sequence: TGTGCCAGCAGTTGGGGCGGGGGTTATAATGAGCAGTTCTTC.

The chain recombines TRBV25-1 with TRBJ2-2; 11 nucleotides line up with TRBD1. This CDR3 contains 15 residues. The V segment lost 6 bases and the J segment 6 bases; nucleotides outside the gene matches: 6. CDR1 is MGHDK, CDR2 SYGVNS, per germline. CDR3 DNA sequence: TGTGCCAGCAGCCACCGGACAGGGGGCTCCGGGGAGCTGTTTTTT. Amino acids: CASSHRTGGSGELFF.

The CDR3 protein is CASSLGTDYGYTF. The CDR3 DNA sequence: TGTGCCAGCAGTTTAGGTACAGACTATGGCTACACCTTC. The rearrangement uses TRBV28 and TRBJ1-2; no reliable D call. Germline values: CDR1 MDHEN, CDR2 SYDVKM. V was trimmed by 2 bases and J by 3 bases, leaving 7 bases between them. The CDR3 spans 13 residues.

V usage is TRBV15 and J usage is TRBJ1-2; 7 bases agree with TRBD1. The CDR3 is made up of 16 amino acids. The V gene's germline CDR1 is LNHNV and CDR2 YYDKDF (reference sequence). The J segment lost 4 bases and the V segment lost 0 bases, leaving 8 bases of the junction unmatched. The CDR3 sequence is CATSRDKAGGSYGYTF. DNA of the CDR3: TGTGCCACCAGCAGAGATAAGGCAGGGGGTAGCTATGGCTACACCTTC.

The J gene is TRBJ1-1, the V gene TRBV14, with D possibly matching TRBD1 (5 bases). This CDR3 spans 15 amino acids. CDR1 is SGHDN and CDR2 is FVKESK in the germline V gene. V lost 0 bases and J lost 5, with 13 bases in between. The CDR3 sequence: CASSQDPAGWTEAFF. CDR3 coding DNA: TGTGCCAGCAGCCAAGATCCGGCAGGGTGGACTGAAGCTTTCTTT.

The chain joins TRBV5-5 to TRBJ2-3; no clear D gene. There are 14 residues in the CDR3. The germline CDR1 and CDR2 sequences are SGHKS and YYEKEE (reference sequence). Trimming took off 4 bases at V and 2 bases at J, with 11 bases between the two ends. CDR3 region: CASSPFDLTDTQYF. The CDR3 region has the DNA TGTGCCAGCAGCCCGTTTGACCTCACAGATACGCAGTATTTT.

The genes are TRBV11-2 and TRBJ1-4, with D possibly being TRBD1 (5 bases). CDR3 length equals 15 residues. Looked up from germline, CDR1 is SGHAT and CDR2 is FQNNGV. Trimming stripped 0 bases from V and 8 bases from J, with 13 bases between. The CDR3 DNA follows: TGTGCCAGCAGCTTAGATAGCAGGGTGGAGGAAAAACTGTTTTTT. It codes for CASSLDSRVEEKLFF.

The chain is built from TRBV19 and TRBJ2-6; D is unresolved. There are 14 residues in the CDR3. Germline V CDR1 and CDR2: LNHDA, SQIVND (reference sequence). V dropped 10 bases and J dropped 3 bases, with 13 bases sitting between them. CDR3 bases: TGTGCCACTACAAGGGTTGATGGGGCCAACGTCCTGACTTTC. Translating it yields CATTRVDGANVLTF.

The chain has TRBV19 and TRBJ2-1, with D perhaps being TRBD1 or TRBD2 (5 bases each). The ends were cut back, 6 bases at V and 3 bases at J, with 15 bases in the middle. In germline, CDR1 is LNHDA, CDR2 SQIVND (reference sequence). This CDR3 contains 15 residues. The CDR3 is CASSRMGPSYNEQFF. For the CDR3, the DNA is TGTGCCAGTAGCCGAATGGGACCGAGCTACAATGAGCAGTTCTTC.

V gene TRBV7-2 combines with J gene TRBJ2-1; TRBD2 matches 7 bases. Germline V gives CDR1 SGHTA, CDR2 FQGNSA. CDR3 length equals 17 residues. With 4 bases clipped from V and 4 bases from J, the junction kept 13 bases outside the gene matches. CDR3 bases: TGTGCCAGCAGCTCCCCCTCCGGGGGAGGGTTATACAATGAGCAGTTCTTC. Its protein product is CASSSPSGGGLYNEQFF.

The chain combines TRBV5-8 with TRBJ2-7, with 8 bases aligning to TRBD1. The CDR3 consists of 15 residues. The V segment lost 0 bases and the J segment 3 bases; nucleotides outside the gene matches: 5. Germline V lookup: CDR1 SGHTS, CDR2 YDEGEE. Written as DNA, the CDR3 is TGTGCCAGCAGCTTGGTCGACAGGGGAGGCTACGAGCAGTACTTC. This codes for CASSLVDRGGYEQYF. The full variable domain, its missing parts supplied by reference TRBV5-8 and TRBJ2-7, is EAGVTQSPTHLIKTRGQQATLRCSPISGHTSVYWYQQALGLGLQFLLWYDEGEERNRGNFPPRFSGRQFPNYSSELNVNALELEDSALYLCASSLVDRGGYEQYFGPGTRLTVT.

The V and J genes are TRBV2 and TRBJ2-7, with D maybe TRBD2 (6 bases). Trimming took off 8 bases at V and 5 bases at J, with 10 bases between the two ends. Germline assignment: CDR1 SNHLY and CDR2 FYNNEI. This CDR3 has 11 amino acids. The CDR3 bases are TGTGCCAGCGGCGGGGACCACGAGCAGTACTTC. Translating it yields CASGGDHEQYF.

The rearrangement uses TRBV2 and TRBJ2-2; 7 bases align to TRBD1. Germline CDR1 is SNHLY and CDR2 is FYNNEI. The junction had 4 bases not matched to a gene; V was cut back by 3 bases and J by 0 bases. The CDR3 has 16 residues. The CDR3 reads CASSETGTANTGELFF. For the CDR3, the DNA is TGTGCCAGCAGTGAGACCGGGACAGCGAACACCGGGGAGCTGTTTTTT.

This chain links TRBV10-3 with TRBJ1-5, with TRBD1 as a possible D gene (6 bases). V gave up 10 bases and J gave up 4 bases, with 14 bases separating them. The germline gives CDR1 ENHRY, CDR2 SYGVKD. This CDR3 has 13 amino acids. The CDR3 is CASGQLGNQPQHF. CDR3 nucleotide sequence: TGTGCCAGTGGACAGTTGGGGAATCAGCCCCAGCATTTT.

The CDR3 DNA is TGTGCCAGCAGCGTAGATACTCTGTCCAGGGAGAGCAGGGAGCTGTTTTTT. Encoded protein: CASSVDTLSRESRELFF. The J gene is TRBJ2-2, the V gene TRBV9; D possibly uses TRBD1 or TRBD2 (5 bases each). V lost 0 bases and J lost 9, with 21 bases in between. Germline V gene lookup returns CDR1 SGDLS and CDR2 YYNGEE. This CDR3 has 17 amino acids. Combining the CDR3 with reference TRBV9 and TRBJ2-2 gives the whole variable domain DSGVTQTPKHLITATGQRVTLRCSPRSGDLSVYWYQQSLDQGLQFLIQYYNGEERAKGNILERFSAQQFPDLHSELNLSSLELGDSALYFCASSVDTLSRESRELFFGEGSRLTVL.

V usage is TRBV12-5 and J usage is TRBJ2-1; 12 nucleotides agree with TRBD1. Germline V gives CDR1 LGHNT, CDR2 FRNRAP. The CDR3 has 16 amino acids. Losses at the gene ends were 2 bases for V and 8 bases for J; bases not matched to a gene: 7. The DNA of the CDR3 is TGTGCTAGTGGTTTGTATCGGGACAGGGGGCTCGATGAGCAGTTCTTC. Protein sequence: CASGLYRDRGLDEQFF.

CDR3 bases: TGTGCCAGCAGGGAGCTCAGGGTTAGCTACGAGCAGTACTTC. As protein: CASRELRVSYEQYF. The V gene is TRBV6-5, the J gene TRBJ2-7; maybe TRBD1 (5 bases). The CDR3 has 14 amino acids. V was shortened by 6 bases and J by 3 bases, with 15 bases between the two germline ends. Looked up from germline, CDR1 is MNHEY and CDR2 is SVGAGI.

This clone was observed a few times. V and J are TRBV3-1 (or the pseudogene TRBV3-2) and TRBJ1-2; no clear D gene. V lost 4 bases and J 9 bases, leaving 15 bases between the germline ends. The CDR3 contains 13 residues. Germline assignment: CDR1 LGHDT and CDR2 YNNKEL (reference sequence). CDR3 residues: CASSPGLVRSYTF. CDR3 nucleotide sequence: TGTGCCAGCAGCCCGGGCCTCGTGAGGAGCTACACCTTC.

J is TRBJ2-7 and V is TRBV6-4, with 8 positions matching TRBD2. Germline values: CDR1 MRHNA, CDR2 SNTAGT. V trimming: 4 bases; J trimming: 6 bases; junction bases outside the gene matches: 8. There are 14 residues in the CDR3. CDR3 nucleotide sequence: TGTGCCAGCAGTGGCGGGGGGCTTAGAGGCGAGCAGTACTTC. Its protein product is CASSGGGLRGEQYF.

The rearrangement links TRBV6-1 to TRBJ2-2, with a possible D match to TRBD2 (7 bases). V was trimmed by 5 bases and J by 8 bases, leaving 15 bases between them. Germline values: CDR1 MNHNS, CDR2 SASEGT. This CDR3 region has 14 residues. DNA for the CDR3: TGTGCCAGCAGTTATAGGGGGGGCGAGGGGGAGCTGTTTTTT. This encodes CASSYRGGEGELFF.

This chain links TRBV2 with TRBJ2-3; a weak D match, TRBD1 (5 bases). Germline loops: CDR1 SNHLY, CDR2 FYNNEI. Trimming stripped 7 bases from V and 6 bases from J, with 17 bases between. The CDR3 is 14 amino acids. The DNA of the CDR3 is TGTGCCAGCAAGTTCGCCCAGGGCAGGGATACGCAGTATTTT. It is translated as CASKFAQGRDTQYF.

Only one count was recorded for this clone. This chain joins TRBV18 and TRBJ1-1; no clear D. The CDR3 consists of 13 residues. Germline assignment: CDR1 KGHSH and CDR2 LQKENI. V gave up 3 bases and J gave up 10 bases, with 15 bases separating them. Here the CDR3 DNA reads TGTGCCAGCTCACCCAACAGCTTCTCAGGAGCTTTCTTT. This encodes CASSPNSFSGAFF.

The table lists this clone with a few counts. The rearrangement links TRBV6-4 to TRBJ1-4; D is possibly TRBD1 (5 bases). Trimming removed 7 bases from V and 10 bases from J, with 7 bases in between. The CDR3 contains 10 residues. Germline-derived CDR1 and CDR2 are MRHNA and SNTAGT. The CDR3 DNA follows: TGTGCCAGCAACGACAGAAAACTGTTTTTT. It specifies CASNDRKLFF.

The gene calls are TRBV6-5 and TRBJ2-7; 8 bases fit TRBD1. The trim removed 6 bases at V and 6 bases at J, leaving 13 bases unmatched. Germline V gene lookup returns CDR1 MNHEY and CDR2 SVGAGI. The length of the CDR3 is 15 residues. The CDR3 nucleotides read TGTGCCAGCAGATTAGGGGGACAGGTTTTCAGCGAGCAGTACTTC. Its protein is CASRLGGQVFSEQYF.